The 23 T cell receptor beta chains below all came from one sample that was sequenced in a study of blood T cell repertoires in COVID-19. Data came from immunoSEQ multiplex PCR; TCRdb stores just in-frame clones and leaves some out. This repertoire shows approximately 85,000 clones, more than 80% found once; its top ten account for 25% to 35%. The sample was peripheral blood. All receptors derive from a man in his forties or fifties with active or convalescent COVID-19.

J is TRBJ1-5 and V is TRBV19; D not certain. Germline CDR1 is LNHDA and CDR2 is SQIVND (reference sequence). The CDR3 is 14 amino acids. The V and J ends lost 7 bases and 0 bases respectively, with 10 bases between them. Written as DNA, the CDR3 is TGTGCCAGTACTGACTCCTATAGCAATCAGCCCCAGCATTTT. Amino acid sequence: CASTDSYSNQPQHF.

This chain connects TRBV21-1 to TRBJ1-4; the table's D gene call, TRBD1, was not cross checked with the DNA. TRBV21-1 corresponds to a pseudogene. This CDR3 region has 13 residues. This CDR3 is CARTGQGLKKLFF. The CDR3 nucleotides are TGTGCCAGGACGGGGCAGGGGCTTAAAAAACTGTTTTTT.

In nucleotides, the CDR3 is TGTGCCAGTAGCCTCGGGACTATAGAGACCCAGTACTTC. Protein sequence: CASSLGTIETQYF. The V gene is TRBV19, the J gene TRBJ2-5, with TRBD2 matching over 7 bases. This CDR3 spans 13 amino acids. Trimming at V came to 6 bases and at J to 4 bases, leaving 5 bases not matched to a gene. CDR1 is LNHDA, CDR2 SQIVND, per germline (reference sequence).

CDR3 sequence reads: CASSFRTGGYSTDTQYF. CDR3 DNA: TGTGCCAGCAGCTTTCGGACGGGGGGGTATAGCACAGATACGCAGTATTTT. The rearrangement links TRBV13 to TRBJ2-3; TRBD2 agrees at 8 bases. Germline loops: CDR1 PRHDT, CDR2 FYEKMQ (reference sequence). After removal of 3 bases from V and 0 bases from J, the junction contained 8 bases not matched to a gene. There are 17 residues in the CDR3. The full variable domain, in which reference TRBV13 and TRBJ2-3 provide the parts outside the CDR3, is AAGVIQSPRHLIKEKRETATLKCYPIPRHDTVYWYQQGPGQDPQFLISFYEKMQSDKGSIPDRFSAQQFSDYHSELNMSSLELGDSALYFCASSFRTGGYSTDTQYFGPGTRLTVL.

The rearrangement uses TRBV28 and TRBJ2-7; perhaps TRBD2 as D (6 bases). Germline V gene sequence: CDR1 MDHEN, CDR2 SYDVKM. V lost 7 bases, J lost 1 base, and 14 bases lay in between. The CDR3 sequence is 14 residues long. CDR3 region: CASNVRRGSYEQYF. CDR3 in DNA: TGTGCCAGCAATGTAAGGCGGGGATCCTACGAGCAGTACTTC.

The rearrangement joins TRBV27 to TRBJ2-7; TRBD2 agrees at 7 bases. Germline CDR1 MNHEY, CDR2 SMNVEV (reference sequence). The CDR3 is 15 amino acids. The junction had 8 bases not matched to a gene; V was cut back by 6 bases and J by 0 bases. The CDR3 nucleotides are TGTGCCAGCAGCCCGGGACTACCCACCTCCTACGAGCAGTACTTC. Its translation is CASSPGLPTSYEQYF.

This sequence joins TRBV27 and TRBJ1-4; 7 nucleotides line up with TRBD1. The CDR3 runs to 15 residues. Germline V CDR1 and CDR2: MNHEY, SMNVEV (reference sequence). V shed 7 bases and J 3 bases; nucleotides not matched to a gene: 8. This CDR3 is CASKLTGTANEKLFF. CDR3 nucleotides: TGTGCCAGCAAACTTACCGGGACAGCTAATGAAAAACTGTTTTTT.

This clone was observed a single time. The gene calls are TRBV29-1 and TRBJ1-2, with TRBD1 identical over 7 bases. Germline-derived CDR1 and CDR2 are SQVTM and ANQGSEA. V lost 5 bases and J lost 8; bases outside the gene matches: 5. This CDR3 is built from 11 residues. The CDR3 spells CSVTTGNGYTF. DNA for the CDR3: TGCAGCGTTACGACAGGGAACGGCTACACCTTC.

This clone was seen more than once but under ten times. V is TRBV24-1 and J is TRBJ2-5; 9 nucleotides match TRBD2. Trimming removed 0 bases from V and 0 bases from J; junction bases left unmatched: 4. The CDR3 totals 17 residues. The germline CDR1 and CDR2 sequences are KGHDR and SFDVKD. CDR3 sequence (DNA): TGTGCCACCAGTGATTTGCTAGCGGGGAGCAACCAAGAGACCCAGTACTTC. Encoded protein: CATSDLLAGSNQETQYF.

J is TRBJ2-5 and V is TRBV11-2; 8 bases agree with TRBD2. Germline V gene sequence: CDR1 SGHAT, CDR2 FQNNGV. The CDR3 consists of 16 residues. V dropped 2 bases and J dropped 1; count of bases not matched to a gene: 6. The CDR3 loop is CASSLRLAGSQETQYF. In DNA form, the CDR3 reads TGTGCCAGCAGCTTAAGGCTAGCGGGTTCCCAAGAGACCCAGTACTTC.

The gene calls are TRBV27 and TRBJ2-1, with D unclear. CDR3 length: 11 residues. Germline V gene data show CDR1 as MNHEY and CDR2 as SMNVEV (reference sequence). The V end was cut by 3 bases, the J end by 9 bases, with 6 bases between. CDR3 DNA sequence: TGTGCCAGCAGTTTTTCCGGTGAGCAGTTCTTC. Translated: CASSFSGEQFF.

The chain links TRBV18 to TRBJ1-3; no firm D call. V was trimmed by 1 base and J by 5 bases, leaving 12 bases between them. The CDR3 contains 15 residues. Germline V gene data show CDR1 as KGHSH and CDR2 as LQKENI. The CDR3 is CASSPREDWRNTIYF. Here the CDR3 DNA reads TGTGCCAGCTCACCACGGGAGGATTGGAGAAACACCATATATTTT.

V and J are TRBV12-2 and TRBJ1-2; the table's TRBD1 call for D was not verified on the DNA. TRBV12-2 is flagged as a pseudogene. The CDR3 has 15 residues. The CDR3 protein is CASRPHRVPNYGYTF. The CDR3 DNA reads TGTGCAAGTCGCCCACACAGGGTTCCTAACTATGGCTACACCTTC.

The chain is built from TRBV9 and TRBJ2-5; the match to TRBD2 covers 7 bases. The CDR3 has 16 amino acids. Unmatched junction bases numbered 6, after V lost 0 bases and J lost 1 base. Per the germline V gene, CDR1 is SGDLS and CDR2 is YYNGEE. The CDR3 region is CASSVGGGYSQETQYF. In nucleotides, the CDR3 is TGTGCCAGCAGCGTAGGCGGGGGATACTCCCAAGAGACCCAGTACTTC.

J is TRBJ2-2 and V is TRBV29-1; weak D call: TRBD1 (5 bases). Germline lookup yields CDR1 SQVTM and CDR2 ANQGSEA. Trimming took off 4 bases at V and 0 bases at J, with 6 bases between the two ends. This CDR3 region has 13 residues. CDR3 DNA sequence: TGCAGCGTTGCCAGGGCGAACACCGGGGAGCTGTTTTTT. Its protein is CSVARANTGELFF.

This chain uses TRBV7-2 with TRBJ2-1, with TRBD2 as a possible D gene (5 bases). The CDR3 consists of 14 residues. V was clipped by 5 bases and J by 1 base, with 9 bases between them. CDR1 is SGHTA and CDR2 is FQGNSA in the germline V gene. This chain's CDR3 is CASSPTSSYNEQFF. As DNA, the CDR3 is TGTGCCAGCAGCCCCACTAGTTCCTACAATGAGCAGTTCTTC.

V usage is TRBV30 and J usage is TRBJ1-2, with TRBD1 matching 7 bases. There are 11 residues in the CDR3. CDR1 and CDR2 (germline): GTSNPN, SVGIG (reference sequence). The CDR3 here is CASSTGNGYTF. The CDR3 DNA reads TGTGCTTCCTCGACAGGGAACGGCTACACCTTC. Combining the CDR3 with reference TRBV30 and TRBJ1-2 gives the whole variable domain SQTIHQWPATLVQPVGSPLSLECTVEGTSNPNLYWYRQAAGRGLQLLFYSVGIGQISSEVPQNLSASRPQDRQFILSSKKLLLSDSGFYLCASSTGNGYTFGSGTRLTVV.

The gene calls are TRBV11-2 and TRBJ2-5, with 7 bases fitting TRBD2. V shed 5 bases, J shed 0 bases, and the junction held 3 bases outside the gene matches. Per the germline V gene, CDR1 is SGHAT and CDR2 is FQNNGV. The CDR3 loop spans 14 amino acids. The CDR3, as DNA: TGTGCCAGCAGCGGGGGGGTGTACCAAGAGACCCAGTACTTC. Translation: CASSGGVYQETQYF.

This chain connects TRBV10-3 to TRBJ1-3; 8 bases fit TRBD1. The V segment lost 6 bases and the J segment 2 bases; nucleotides outside the gene matches: 3. The length of the CDR3 is 14 residues. Germline V gives CDR1 ENHRY, CDR2 SYGVKD. The CDR3 spells CAIRKDRAGNTIYF. The CDR3 coding sequence is TGTGCCATCAGGAAGGACAGGGCTGGAAACACCATATATTTT.

The chain carries TRBV2 and TRBJ2-2, with 8 bases fitting TRBD1. Germline V CDR1 and CDR2: SNHLY, FYNNEI. The CDR3 extends over 14 amino acids. V lost 6 bases, J lost 7 bases, and 7 bases stayed unmatched. DNA for the CDR3: TGTGCCAGCAGCTATGGGACAGGTGGCGGGGAGCTGTTTTTT. It specifies CASSYGTGGGELFF.

The chain couples TRBV6-5 to TRBJ1-2, with 9 bases fitting TRBD1. This CDR3 comprises 13 residues. Germline V gives CDR1 MNHEY, CDR2 SVGAGI. The ends lost 6 bases at V and 1 base at J; junction bases unmatched: 0. CDR3 bases: TGTGCCAGCAGGGGACAGGGTAACTATGGCTACACCTTC. It translates to CASRGQGNYGYTF.

In its sample, this clone was seen once. The chain recombines TRBV28 with TRBJ1-2; no definite D call. Trimming stripped 2 bases from V and 4 bases from J, with 11 bases between. The CDR3 extends over 14 amino acids. In germline, CDR1 is MDHEN, CDR2 SYDVKM. The CDR3 loop is CASSLASSVYGYTF. DNA for the CDR3: TGTGCCAGCAGTTTAGCCTCCTCGGTCTATGGCTACACCTTC.

The V and J genes are TRBV29-1 and TRBJ2-1; D is ambiguous. The CDR3 is 13 amino acids. Germline assignment: CDR1 SQVTM and CDR2 ANQGSEA. Trimming pared 5 bases from V and 10 bases from J, leaving 18 bases between. Written as DNA, the CDR3 is TGCAGCGTTCCTCGTGGCACCGTCCCCGAGCAGTTCTTC. It yields the protein CSVPRGTVPEQFF.